The source of this T cell receptor (beta chain) is a study of blood T cell repertoires in COVID-19. The CDR3 totals 17 residues. V was clipped by 0 bases and J by 2 bases, with 14 bases between them. From germline, CDR1 is SGHRS and CDR2 YFSETQ. The method was immunoSEQ multiplex PCR; TCRdb's version includes in-frame clones alone and lacks a portion of them. The sample shows approximately 160,000 clones, around 85% of them seen only once. This receptor was taken from a woman aged 70 to 79 with acute or convalescent COVID-19. V is TRBV5-1 and J is TRBJ1-4; the D gene is possibly TRBD1 (5 bases). Sequencing was carried out using peripheral blood. CDR3 loop: CASSLVGGKGTNEKLFF. CDR3 nucleotide sequence: TGCGCCAGCAGCTTGGTAGGAGGGAAGGGGACTAATGAAAAACTGTTTTTT.